This TCR beta chain was identified during a study of OX40 agonist ivuxolimab in advanced cancers. The germline gives CDR1 PRHDT, CDR2 FYEKMQ (reference sequence). This CDR3 is 20 amino acids long. Trimming removed 3 bases from V and 4 bases from J; junction bases left unmatched: 13. TCRdb keeps only in-frame clones here, not all; method: immunoSEQ multiplex PCR. Seen here are tens of thousands of clones, roughly 80% observed once, and the top ten hold roughly a fifth. The chain joins TRBV13 to TRBJ2-1, with 15 bases fitting TRBD2. The sequencing here drew on CD4+ or CD8+ T cells sorted from blood, taken in a trial of the OX40 agonist ivuxolimab. This TCR was sampled from an adult with an advanced solid tumor such as melanoma, head and neck, liver or kidney cancer. The CDR3 here is CASSLPGLAGGPMGYNEQFF. As DNA, the CDR3 is TGTGCCAGCAGCTTGCCGGGACTAGCGGGAGGCCCGATGGGATACAATGAGCAGTTCTTC.